A selection of T cell receptor beta chains follows, all from one sample in a study of blood T cell repertoires in COVID-19. Repertoires were generated with immunoSEQ multiplex PCR, while TCRdb's copy carries only in-frame clones and drops some. The data contain 200,000 or so clones, roughly 89% of them seen just once; the ten biggest clones take up roughly 3.4%. Sequencing was performed on PBMCs or T cells enriched from blood (not recorded which). Every receptor here comes from a woman in her 40s with acute COVID-19. CDR3s include the opening cysteine and the closing phenylalanine or tryptophan. A D gene is named only where the DNA matches it firmly.

D | V | CDR3
TRBD1 | TRBV5-5 | CASSLDRGTGQPQHF
NA | TRBV18 | CASSPGRGATGETQYF
NA | TRBV19 | CASSDIRTEAFF
NA | TRBV9 | CASSVRRGNSPLHF
TRBD1 | TRBV5-1 | CASSLGYTGDGYTF
NA | TRBV7-2 | CASSLGMSTDTQYF
TRBD1 | TRBV27 | CASSLLGQGVKYEQYF
TRBD1 | TRBV30 | CAWSSLGQGAYNEQFF
NA | TRBV24-1 | CATSDWLGRLMNTEAFF
TRBD2 | TRBV6-6 | CASSSAGGHNEQFF
TRBD1 | TRBV11-2 | CASSENPTGIYTGELFF
NA | TRBV29-1 | CSALRPQGYGYTF
NA | TRBV4-3 | CASSQVVRETQYF
NA | TRBV2 | CASSPGGSGNTIYF
NA | TRBV5-4 | CASSPSVNTEAFF